Included here is one TCR beta chain sequence, with context. This record comes from a study of sequential checkpoint blockade in melanoma. Whole-study context: Patients were randomized 1:1 to nivolumab-then-ipilimumab or ipilimumab-then-nivolumab first-line. Both treatment sequences were followed by maintenance nivolumab.

Treatment specified: randomized to nivolumab then ipilimumab (arm A) or the reverse (arm B). Sequencing was performed with immunoSEQ multiplex PCR; in TCRdb, only in-frame clones are kept and a portion is missing. The sample comprises 30,000 to 45,000 clones, approximately 91% of which are singletons, and 12% rests with the top ten. The sequence was obtained from a human donor with melanoma. Sequenced material: CD8+ T cells sorted from blood (inferred from file names), taken from a patient given nivolumab and ipilimumab in sequence.

CDR3 sequence reads: CASSLIAAGGSYEQYF. The CDR3 DNA is TGCGCCAGCAGCTTGATAGCAGCGGGGGGCTCCTACGAGCAGTACTTC. The V gene is TRBV5-1, the J gene TRBJ2-5; TRBD2 agrees at 9 bases. Near its end, the DNA agrees better with TRBJ2-7, so the J call may be wrong. Germline CDR1 is SGHRS and CDR2 is YFSETQ. The CDR3 sequence is 16 residues long.